Sequencing of this TCR beta chain was carried out in a study of blood T cell repertoires in COVID-19. Germline CDR1 and CDR2: SGHRS and YFSETQ. V gave up 4 bases and J gave up 5 bases; unmatched junction bases: 6. This CDR3 is 15 amino acids long. As handled by the study authors: Nucleated cell counts were estimated from reference gene primer amplification. Assay used: immunoSEQ multiplex PCR; TCRdb lists only in-frame clones, some missing. D and trimming come from the DNA, and the V and J calls and clone size come from that table. This sample has 110,000 or so clones; 75% to 85% occur once, and the top ten carry 9% to 14%.

This sequence joins TRBV5-1 and TRBJ1-4, with 9 bases matching TRBD1. The receptor was derived from a human donor in a cohort sampled during active COVID-19. Sequenced material: peripheral blood. DNA of the CDR3: TGCGCCAGCAGCCCGTCCGGGACAGGGAATGAAAAACTGTTTTTT. Protein product: CASSPSGTGNEKLFF. Using reference TRBV5-1 and TRBJ1-4 for the parts outside the CDR3, the full variable domain is KAGVTQTPRYLIKTRGQQVTLSCSPISGHRSVSWYQQTPGQGLQFLFEYFSETQRNKGNFPGRFSGRQFSNSRSEMNVSTLELGDSALYLCASSPSGTGNEKLFFGSGTQLSVL.